These T cell receptor beta chains were read from a single sample in a study of control samples from healthy donors and cancer patients. Generated by immunoSEQ multiplex PCR, the TCRdb table keeps only in-frame clones and is missing some. The table shows tens of thousands of clones, with about 86% occurring only once. The specimen sequenced was PBMCs. The receptors stem from a woman between 45 and 65 years old with lung cancer. The CDR3 runs from the conserved cysteine through the conserved F or W. Fields, in order: clone size, V gene, J gene, D gene, CDR3 protein, CDR3 DNA. A D gene is named only where the DNA matches it firmly. Clone size is stated in some rows and not others, as once, few, many or a class when expanded.

>few|TRBV30|TRBJ1-2|NA
CAWRDRGGRNYGYTF
TGTGCCTGGAGGGATCGGGGGGGACGGAACTATGGCTACACCTTC
>once|TRBV10-3|TRBJ2-1|TRBD2
CAISESASGGRNEQFF
TGTGCCATCAGTGAGTCGGCTAGCGGGGGGAGAAATGAGCAGTTCTTC
>NA|TRBV7-3|TRBJ2-1|NA
CASSLSLARTNEQFF
TGTGCCAGCAGCTTAAGCCTAGCGAGGACGAATGAGCAGTTCTTC
>once|TRBV18|TRBJ1-2|NA
CASSPGADYGYTF
TGTGCCAGCTCACCAGGGGCGGACTATGGCTACACCTTC
>NA|TRBV7-2|TRBJ2-1|NA
CASRQGLNNEQFF
TGTGCCAGCAGACAGGGACTCAACAATGAGCAGTTCTTC
>NA|TRBV29-1|TRBJ2-3|NA
CSVAPLIALGSTDTQYF
TGCAGCGTCGCTCCCTTGATAGCCTTGGGAAGCACAGATACGCAGTATTTT
>NA|TRBV5-6|TRBJ2-1|TRBD2
CASSLVLAGESEQFF
TGTGCCAGCAGCTTGGTACTAGCGGGGGAAAGTGAGCAGTTCTTC
>NA|TRBV24-1|TRBJ2-3|TRBD1
CATSDKKVTGGSSTDTQYF
TGTGCCACCAGTGATAAGAAAGTGACAGGGGGCTCTAGCACAGATACGCAGTATTTT
>NA|TRBV5-5|TRBJ1-6|NA
CASSLSQGNSPLHF
TGTGCCAGCAGCTTGAGCCAGGGGAATTCACCCCTCCACTTT
>NA|TRBV7-2|TRBJ1-1|NA
CASSPIWGGTEAFF
TGTGCCAGCAGCCCGATCTGGGGAGGCACTGAAGCTTTCTTT